This entry lists 27 T cell receptor beta chains sequenced from one sample in a study of blood T cell repertoires in COVID-19. The repertoire was sequenced with immunoSEQ multiplex PCR; TCRdb's copy has only in-frame clones and lacks some. The sample lists about 410,000 clones, around 89% occurring once. The sequencing input was peripheral blood. The origin of the receptors is a woman in her forties with COVID-19, enrolled during active disease.

This chain joins TRBV2 and TRBJ2-2; unclear D gene. Trimming removed 5 bases from V and 1 base from J, with 8 bases in between. The germline V gene has CDR1 SNHLY and CDR2 FYNNEI. This CDR3 region has 14 residues. The CDR3 nucleotides read TGTGCCAGCAGTCCCCTTTGGAACACCGGGGAGCTGTTTTTT. Its protein is CASSPLWNTGELFF.

V gene TRBV12-3 or TRBV12-4 combines with J gene TRBJ1-4; maybe TRBD1 (6 bases). The length of the CDR3 is 12 residues. Trimming left V 5 bases short and J 13 bases short, with 14 bases between. The DNA for the CDR3 is TGTGCCAGCAGTACAGGGCTTGTCGGACTGTTTTTT. Translating gives CASSTGLVGLFF.

The chain recombines TRBV6-6 with TRBJ2-7, with 8 bases identical to TRBD1. Germline CDR1 is MNHNY and CDR2 is SVGAGI (reference sequence). CDR3 length: 19 amino acids. The junction had 20 bases not matched to a gene; V was cut back by 5 bases and J by 2 bases. Written as DNA, the CDR3 is TGTGCCAGCAGTCCAGGGGGCAGGGGGCCGTTTGACAGTACCTACGAGCAGTACTTC. It is translated as CASSPGGRGPFDSTYEQYF.

This chain connects TRBV7-8 to TRBJ2-2; 8 positions match TRBD1. The CDR3 covers 15 residues. V lost 4 bases and J lost 6; bases outside the gene matches: 7. Germline assignment: CDR1 SGHVS and CDR2 FQNEAQ. In nucleotides, the CDR3 is TGTGCCAGCAGCTCACGGACAGGGTTCTCCGGGGAGCTGTTTTTT. This codes for CASSSRTGFSGELFF.

The chain combines TRBV7-8 with TRBJ1-6, with D perhaps TRBD1 (5 bases). The V end was cut by 1 base, the J end by 10 bases, with 11 bases between. Per the germline V gene, CDR1 is SGHVS and CDR2 is FQNEAQ. This CDR3 is built from 14 residues. This CDR3 is CASSLGRGSSPLHF. The CDR3 DNA is TGTGCCAGCAGCTTAGGGAGGGGCAGCTCACCCCTCCACTTT.

J is TRBJ2-3 and V is TRBV5-1, with TRBD2 matching over 11 bases. CDR1 is SGHRS and CDR2 is YFSETQ in the germline V gene. This CDR3 has 18 residues. The V segment lost 0 bases and the J segment 3 bases; nucleotides outside the gene matches: 9. CDR3 amino acids: CASSLGLAGGSITDTQYF. The CDR3 DNA reads as TGCGCCAGCAGCTTGGGGCTAGCGGGAGGTTCAATTACAGATACGCAGTATTTT.

The chain links TRBV24-1 to TRBJ2-2, with 7 bases identical to TRBD1. The V and J ends lost 6 bases and 5 bases, in that order; junction bases with no gene match: 5. This CDR3 contains 14 residues. The germline gives CDR1 KGHDR, CDR2 SFDVKD. The CDR3 bases are TGTGCCACCAGTAGGGGACAGAATACCGGGGAGCTGTTTTTT. The encoded protein is CATSRGQNTGELFF.

The chain has TRBV6-5 and TRBJ1-1; no reliable D call. This CDR3 comprises 13 residues. Trimming removed 6 bases at V and 1 base at J, with 9 bases between. Germline V gives CDR1 MNHEY, CDR2 SVGAGI. CDR3 amino acids: CASSRSTNTEAFF. The CDR3 DNA follows: TGTGCCAGCAGCCGATCTACGAACACTGAAGCTTTCTTT.

This clone appeared a single time. CDR3 DNA sequence: TGTGCCAGCAGACGGACTAGCGAGGGGGAGACCCAGTACTTC. As protein: CASRRTSEGETQYF. V and J are TRBV25-1 and TRBJ2-5; 9 bases map to TRBD2. This CDR3 region has 14 residues. V was clipped by 6 bases and J by 5 bases; unmatched bases: 7. Germline lookup yields CDR1 MGHDK and CDR2 SYGVNS.

This sequence joins TRBV4-3 and TRBJ2-1, with TRBD2 identical over 11 bases. In germline, CDR1 is LGHNA, CDR2 YSLEER. The V segment lost 4 bases and the J segment 4 bases; nucleotides outside the gene matches: 9. CDR3 length: 17 amino acids. The CDR3 spells CASSLGTSGTSYNEQFF. CDR3 DNA: TGCGCCAGCAGCCTGGGGACTAGCGGAACTTCGTACAATGAGCAGTTCTTC.

The CDR3 DNA reads TGTGCCAGCAGCTTAATGCATCGGACAGGGAAAGAGACCCAGTACTTC. Encoded protein: CASSLMHRTGKETQYF. The rearrangement uses TRBV7-3 and TRBJ2-5; 8 bases align to TRBD1. CDR1 is SGHTA and CDR2 is FQGTGA in the germline V gene. CDR3 length: 16 amino acids. With V trimmed by 1 base and J by 3 bases, 7 bases remained unmatched.

The rearrangement uses TRBV29-1 and TRBJ1-1; maybe TRBD1 (6 bases). This CDR3 comprises 14 residues. The V gene's germline CDR1 is SQVTM and CDR2 ANQGSEA. V lost 6 bases to trimming and J lost 8 bases, with 22 bases between them. The CDR3 DNA follows: TGCAGCGTGGACTTTAGGACAGTCTCGAGGGAAGCTTTCTTT. Translating gives CSVDFRTVSREAFF.

The J gene is TRBJ1-2, the V gene TRBV19; 11 nucleotides agree with TRBD1. The CDR3 is made up of 14 amino acids. Germline V CDR1 and CDR2: LNHDA, SQIVND (reference sequence). J was trimmed by 2 bases and V by 6 bases; bases with no gene match: 2. CDR3 in DNA: TGTGCCAGTAGAGGGACAGGGGGAAACTATGGCTACACCTTC. Protein sequence: CASRGTGGNYGYTF.

The chain combines TRBV29-1 with TRBJ1-1; D remains unclear. The germline V gene encodes CDR1 SQVTM and CDR2 ANQGSEA. The CDR3 is made up of 15 amino acids. Trimming shortened V by 6 bases and J by 1 base, and 18 bases separated the two germline ends. The CDR3 loop is CSVRAAWQENTEAFF. The CDR3 region has the DNA TGCAGCGTGAGGGCGGCGTGGCAGGAGAACACTGAAGCTTTCTTT. Looking up the rest from reference TRBV29-1 and TRBJ1-1 gives the full variable domain: SAVISQKPSRDICQRGTSLTIQCQVDSQVTMMFWYRQQPGQSLTLIATANQGSEATYESGFVIDKFPISRPNLTFSTLTVSNMSPEDSSIYLCSVRAAWQENTEAFFGQGTRLTVV.

The rearrangement links TRBV12-3 or TRBV12-4 to TRBJ1-1; unclear D gene. Trimming took off 8 bases at V and 3 bases at J, with 13 bases between the two ends. There are 13 residues in the CDR3. In nucleotides, the CDR3 is TGTGCCAGCCAGACTAACCCGGACACTGAAGCTTTCTTT. It codes for CASQTNPDTEAFF.

This chain links TRBV19 with TRBJ1-5; 9 positions match TRBD1. V lost 3 bases to trimming and J lost 3 bases; unmatched junction nucleotides: 6. CDR3 length equals 16 residues. Germline assignment: CDR1 LNHDA and CDR2 SQIVND (reference sequence). This CDR3 reads CASSIKGDRANQPQHF. DNA of the CDR3: TGTGCCAGTAGTATCAAGGGGGACAGGGCCAATCAGCCCCAGCATTTT.

The chain is built from TRBV29-1 and TRBJ1-2, with D hard to call. V was shortened by 7 bases and J by 6 bases, with 12 bases between the two germline ends. Germline V gene sequence: CDR1 SQVTM, CDR2 ANQGSEA. The CDR3 has 11 residues. The CDR3 DNA follows: TGCAGCGCCATCGGAGGAAATGGCTACACCTTC. Translated, it gives CSAIGGNGYTF. The whole variable domain, remainder taken from reference TRBV29-1 and TRBJ1-2, is SAVISQKPSRDICQRGTSLTIQCQVDSQVTMMFWYRQQPGQSLTLIATANQGSEATYESGFVIDKFPISRPNLTFSTLTVSNMSPEDSSIYLCSAIGGNGYTFGSGTRLTVV.

This chain links TRBV30 with TRBJ1-5; TRBD1 aligns across 8 bases. With V trimmed by 3 bases and J by 5 bases, 9 bases remained unmatched. Germline loops: CDR1 GTSNPN, CDR2 SVGIG (reference sequence). The CDR3 extends over 15 amino acids. The CDR3, as DNA: TGTGCCTGGAGCCCAATCAACAGGGGGGATCAGCCCCAGCATTTT. Protein product: CAWSPINRGDQPQHF.

Comment on this clone: Relative to the germline gene, one junction end is altered; a read error may explain this. The chain employs TRBV7-7 and TRBJ2-1; 14 bases agree with TRBD2. Germline assignment: CDR1 SSHAT and CDR2 FNYEAQ (reference sequence). The CDR3 runs 15 residues. The CDR3 sequence is CASSSGLAGANEQFF. CDR3 sequence (DNA): TGTGCTAGCAGCTCGGGACTAGCGGGAGCAAATGAGCAGTTCTTC.

The V gene is TRBV28, the J gene TRBJ2-3; maybe TRBD1 (5 bases). The CDR3 loop spans 14 amino acids. Germline CDR1 MDHEN, CDR2 SYDVKM. V lost 2 bases and J 8 bases, leaving 14 bases between the germline ends. The CDR3 DNA is TGTGCCAGCAGTTTAGGCGGACCTGGGGCTACGCAGTATTTT. Protein product: CASSLGGPGATQYF.

V and J are TRBV6-6 and TRBJ1-3; possible D gene TRBD1, 5 bases. The length of the CDR3 is 14 residues. Trimming took 6 bases from V and 4 from J, leaving 13 bases between them. Germline values: CDR1 MNHNY, CDR2 SVGAGI (reference sequence). The CDR3 is CASSMQGAGNTIYF. The CDR3 bases are TGTGCCAGCAGCATGCAGGGTGCCGGAAACACCATATATTTT.

The chain uses TRBV28 and TRBJ1-5; 8 bases match TRBD1. The CDR3 is 14 amino acids. Germline V lookup: CDR1 MDHEN, CDR2 SYDVKM. The ends lost 3 bases at V and 5 bases at J; junction bases unmatched: 3. The CDR3 DNA is TGTGCCAGCAGTTTTCAGGGGGCCTATCAGCCCCAGCATTTT. Residues: CASSFQGAYQPQHF.

This chain links TRBV4-3 with TRBJ2-2; D unresolved. The CDR3 is made up of 18 amino acids. The V end was cut by 0 bases, the J end by 1 base, with 15 bases between. The germline V gene has CDR1 LGHNA and CDR2 YSLEER. In nucleotides, the CDR3 is TGCGCCAGCAGCCAAGAAGTGGCGGTGATACTGAACACCGGGGAGCTGTTTTTT. Translation: CASSQEVAVILNTGELFF.

V gene TRBV5-1 combines with J gene TRBJ2-1; perhaps TRBD1 as D (7 bases). V lost 0 bases and J lost 0, with 13 bases in between. Germline CDR1 and CDR2: SGHRS and YFSETQ. The CDR3 loop spans 17 amino acids. The CDR3 DNA sequence: TGCGCCAGCAGCTTGGCCGGGGGACAGATCTCCTACAATGAGCAGTTCTTC. This sequence encodes CASSLAGGQISYNEQFF.

The chain joins TRBV11-2 to TRBJ1-3; possibly TRBD1 for D (5 bases). The length of the CDR3 is 15 residues. Germline loops: CDR1 SGHAT, CDR2 FQNNGV. Trimming removed 5 bases at V and 2 bases at J, with 13 bases between. CDR3 DNA: TGTGCCAGCAGCCTTCAGGGATATACTGGAAACACCATATATTTT. Its translation: CASSLQGYTGNTIYF.

The V call is TRBV3-1 (or the pseudogene TRBV3-2), the J call TRBJ1-5, with unresolved D. Germline CDR1 is LGHDT and CDR2 is YNNKEL (reference sequence). The length of the CDR3 is 13 residues. The ends were cut back, 0 bases at V and 7 bases at J, with 7 bases in the middle. As DNA, the CDR3 is TGTGCCAGCAGCCAAGATACGGGGCAGCCCCAGCATTTT. This encodes CASSQDTGQPQHF.

This chain links TRBV5-4 with TRBJ2-7; 7 nucleotides line up with TRBD2. Germline CDR1 SGHNT, CDR2 YYREEE (reference sequence). The CDR3 sequence is 15 residues long. V lost 1 base, J lost 2 bases, and 6 bases stayed unmatched. CDR3 sequence (DNA): TGTGCCAGCAGCTTGTCTGCGGGGGAGGCCTACGAGCAGTACTTC. Protein: CASSLSAGEAYEQYF.